This T cell receptor (beta chain) stems from a study of blood T cell repertoires in COVID-19. Study-wide context: Acute-phase and convalescent COVID-19 samples originated in the United States, Italy and Spain. From T cells, B-cell-depleted T cells, or PBMCs came the material, which was cDNA or gDNA.

Donors of Cohort 3 who recovered were those that had two negative PCRs, clearance, or symptom resolution. Per the original methods: The assay estimated nucleated cells by amplifying reference gene primers. Sequencing used immunoSEQ multiplex PCR; TCRdb keeps in-frame clones, though not all of them. Clone size and the V and J calls come from that table; the DNA yielded D and trimming. The table has 250,000 or so clones, approximately 84% seen once; the top ten hold 3.4%. This clone occurred many times. V dropped 5 bases and J dropped 6; count of bases not matched to a gene: 11. The CDR3 is made up of 17 amino acids. Germline V gene sequence: CDR1 ENHRY, CDR2 SYGVKD.

The sequencing input was PBMCs or T cells enriched from blood (not recorded which). The clonotype originates from a man aged 45-65 years who had recovered from COVID-19. V is TRBV10-3 and J is TRBJ2-2; 11 nucleotides match TRBD2. The CDR3 region is CAISHIARGLAAGELFF. The DNA for the CDR3 is TGTGCCATCAGTCACATCGCCCGGGGACTAGCGGCCGGGGAGCTGTTTTTT.